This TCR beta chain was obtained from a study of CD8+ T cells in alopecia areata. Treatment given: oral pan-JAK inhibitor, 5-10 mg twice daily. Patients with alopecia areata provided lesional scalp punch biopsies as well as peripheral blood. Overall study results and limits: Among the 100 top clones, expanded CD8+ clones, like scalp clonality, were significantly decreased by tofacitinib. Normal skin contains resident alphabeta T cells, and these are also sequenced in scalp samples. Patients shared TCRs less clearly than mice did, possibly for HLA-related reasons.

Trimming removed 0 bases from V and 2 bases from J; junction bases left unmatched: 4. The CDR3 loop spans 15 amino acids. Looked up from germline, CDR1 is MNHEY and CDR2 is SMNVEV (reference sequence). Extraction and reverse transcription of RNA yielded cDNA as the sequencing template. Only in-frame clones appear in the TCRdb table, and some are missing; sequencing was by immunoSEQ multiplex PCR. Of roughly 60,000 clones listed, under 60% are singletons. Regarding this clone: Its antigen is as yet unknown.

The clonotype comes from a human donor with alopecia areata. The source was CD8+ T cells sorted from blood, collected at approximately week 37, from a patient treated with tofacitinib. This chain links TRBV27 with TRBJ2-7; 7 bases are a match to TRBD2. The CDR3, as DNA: TGTGCCAGCAGTTTATCGAATCGGGGGGCCTACGAGCAGTACTTC. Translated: CASSLSNRGAYEQYF.